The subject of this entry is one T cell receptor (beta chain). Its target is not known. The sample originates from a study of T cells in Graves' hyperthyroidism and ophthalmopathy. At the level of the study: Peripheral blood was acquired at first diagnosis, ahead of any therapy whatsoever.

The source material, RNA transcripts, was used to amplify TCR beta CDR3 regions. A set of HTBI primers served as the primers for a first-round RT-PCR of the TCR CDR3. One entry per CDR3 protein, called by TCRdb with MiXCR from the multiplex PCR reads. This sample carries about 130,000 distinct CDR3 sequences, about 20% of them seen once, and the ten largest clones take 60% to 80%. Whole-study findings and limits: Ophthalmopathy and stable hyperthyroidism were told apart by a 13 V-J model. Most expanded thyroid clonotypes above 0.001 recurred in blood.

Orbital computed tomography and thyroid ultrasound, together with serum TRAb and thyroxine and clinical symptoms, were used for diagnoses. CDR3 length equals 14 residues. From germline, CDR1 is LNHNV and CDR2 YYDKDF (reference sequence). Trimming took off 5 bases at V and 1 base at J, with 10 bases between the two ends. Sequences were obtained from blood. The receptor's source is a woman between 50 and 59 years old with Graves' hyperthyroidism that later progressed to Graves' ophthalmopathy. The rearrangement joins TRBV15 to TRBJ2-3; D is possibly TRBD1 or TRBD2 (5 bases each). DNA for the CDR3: TGTGCCACCAGCGCCGGGGACCGCACAGATACGCAGTATTTT. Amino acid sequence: CATSAGDRTDTQYF.